This TCR beta chain appears in the sequencing data of a study of blood T cell repertoires in COVID-19. At the level of the study: Collection of acute and convalescent COVID-19 samples took place in the United States, Italy and Spain. From T cells, B-cell-depleted T cells, or PBMCs came the material, which was cDNA or gDNA.

Per the study methods: By means of reference gene primer amplification, nucleated cell counts were estimated. The assay was immunoSEQ multiplex PCR, and TCRdb's table has in-frame clones only and misses some. The DNA was the basis for D and trimming; V, J and clone size are from that table. The sample shows roughly 100,000 clones, 87% of them seen only once. The V end was cut by 1 base, the J end by 5 bases, with 9 bases between. Germline CDR1 MGHRA, CDR2 YSYEKL. This CDR3 has 13 residues. The sequencing sample was made of peripheral blood. The TCR was taken from a woman aged 25-40 years with acute or convalescent COVID-19. The chain carries TRBV4-1 and TRBJ2-7; tentative D call: TRBD2 (5 bases). This CDR3 is CASSQAGFDEQYF. The DNA for the CDR3 is TGCGCCAGCAGCCAAGCGGGATTCGACGAGCAGTACTTC.